The T cell receptor (beta chain) described here comes from a study of shared clonotypes between healthy human individuals. For the study at large: Each donor contributed plates that comprised three CD4 naive, three CD4 memory, two CD8 naive and one CD8 memory. Study-level results: Generation probability values for non-shared clonotypes were lower than those for clonotypes shared by all four donors.

A note on this clone: Its antigen is as yet unknown.

CD45RA-negative memory and CD45RA+ naive subsets were split from the CD4+ cells. V was pared by 1 base and J by 2 bases, with 9 bases between. This CDR3 has 14 amino acids. CDR1 MGHDK and CDR2 SYGVNS come from the germline V gene. Assay: immunoSEQ multiplex PCR; the TCRdb copy retains only in-frame clones and omits some. This table has around 1.1 million clones, around 78% appearing once. This receptor was obtained from a man between 18 and 35 years old in good health. Some clones in this sample may be carry-over from other donors' samples. This chain uses TRBV25-1 with TRBJ2-7; D is uncertain. Sequencing input: memory CD4+ T cells from PBMCs. Subset specified: CD45RA-negative fraction. CDR3 loop: CASSESPAAYEQYF. CDR3 nucleotide sequence: TGTGCCAGCAGTGAATCCCCTGCCGCCTACGAGCAGTACTTC.